A selection of T cell receptor beta chains follows, all from one sample in a study of shared clonotypes between healthy human individuals. TCRdb keeps only in-frame clones here, not all; method: immunoSEQ multiplex PCR. The profile shows roughly 1,000,000 clones, around 78% of them singletons. The sequenced sample was memory CD4+ T cells from PBMCs. These receptors were taken from a man between 18 and 35 years old in good health. Some clones in this sample may be carry-over from other donors' samples. Each CDR3 is given with its conserved first and last residue. Each record gives: clone size, D gene, CDR3 length, J gene, V gene, CDR3 DNA, CDR3 protein. The D gene is left open where the match is weak. Where a row states a size, it is once, few, many or the class of an expanded clone; other rows omit it.

NA,NA,15,TRBJ1-2,TRBV19,TGTGCCAGTAGTATCCTTCAGGGACTTCCACATGGCTACACCTTC,CASSILQGLPHGYTF
NA,NA,15,TRBJ2-5,TRBV7-2,TGTGCCAGCAGCTTAGCGGGGGTGTGGAGGGAGACCCAGTACTTC,CASSLAGVWRETQYF
NA,TRBD2,16,TRBJ2-1,TRBV7-6,TGTGCCAGCAGCTCACAAGCCGGGACTAGTTCCAATGAGCAGTTCTTC,CASSSQAGTSSNEQFF
once,TRBD1,14,TRBJ2-7,TRBV5-6,TGTGCCAGCAGCTTGGGACAGGGCCCTGACTCCAGTCCCTTC,CASSLGQGPDSSPF
NA,NA,14,TRBJ2-5,TRBV5-1,TGCGCCAGCAGCTTGAAAGGGCCGGGGGAGACCCAGTACTTC,CASSLKGPGETQYF
NA,NA,14,TRBJ2-5,TRBV7-2,TGTGCCAGCAGCTCAAACAGGGTGCCAGGGACCCAGTACTTC,CASSSNRVPGTQYF
once,TRBD1,14,TRBJ1-1,TRBV6-6,TGTGCCAGCAGTTACCTGACAGGGGGCACTGAAGCTTTCTTT,CASSYLTGGTEAFF
NA,NA,13,TRBJ2-7,TRBV11-2,TGTGCCAGCAGCTCCACGATCCGCTACGAGCAGTACTTC,CASSSTIRYEQYF
NA,TRBD1,15,TRBJ1-1,TRBV18,TGTGCCAGCTCACCATCCGGGACAGGGGTCTCTGAAGCTTTCTTT,CASSPSGTGVSEAFF
NA,NA,14,TRBJ2-2,TRBV7-3,TGTGCCAGCAGCTTAACTAGCTTTGACGGGGAGCTGTTTTTT,CASSLTSFDGELFF
NA,TRBD1,17,TRBJ1-2,TRBV7-2,TGTGCCAGCAGCTTAGCGGAGGGGGGACAGGGCCTCTATGGCTACACCTTC,CASSLAEGGQGLYGYTF
many,TRBD1,19,TRBJ1-4,TRBV4-1,TGCGCCAGCAGCCAACCAGGGGGGACAGCTGGGGGAACTAATGAAAAACTGTTTTTT,CASSQPGGTAGGTNEKLFF
NA,TRBD2,14,TRBJ2-5,TRBV9,TGTGCCAGCAGCGTAGGGCTAGCGGGTGAGACCCAGTACTTC,CASSVGLAGETQYF
NA,NA,14,TRBJ2-7,TRBV6-5,TGTGCCAGCAGCCAACGCGAAGTCCGGGGCGAGCAGTACTTC,CASSQREVRGEQYF
NA,NA,13,TRBJ2-5,TRBV7-3,TGTGCCAGCAGCTTAATACTCGGAGAGACCCAGTACTTC,CASSLILGETQYF
NA,NA,15,TRBJ1-1,TRBV6-1,TGTGCCAGCAGAGAAGCACAATTGATGAACACTGAAGCTTTCTTT,CASREAQLMNTEAFF
NA,NA,11,TRBJ2-6,TRBV6-5,TGTGCCAGCAAGGCGGCCAACGTCCTGACTTTC,CASKAANVLTF
NA,TRBD2,14,TRBJ2-3,TRBV7-9,TGTGCCAGCAGCTTTGGCGGGAGAGGGGATACGCAGTATTTT,CASSFGGRGDTQYF
few,NA,14,TRBJ1-3,TRBV18,TGTGCCAGCTCACCTGACTCCTCCGGCAACACCATATATTTT,CASSPDSSGNTIYF
NA,NA,13,TRBJ1-1,TRBV9,TGTGCCAGCAGCGTAGAAGGGGGGCCTGAAGCTTTCTTT,CASSVEGGPEAFF
NA,TRBD1,13,TRBJ2-1,TRBV7-2,TGTGCCAGCAGCTATCGCAGGGGGTATGAGCAGTTCTTC,CASSYRRGYEQFF
NA,NA,16,TRBJ2-3,TRBV15,TGTGCCACCAGCAGGGCCGTGAGAGCTAGCACAGATACGCAGTATTTT,CATSRAVRASTDTQYF
NA,NA,12,TRBJ2-1,TRBV2,TGTGCCAGCAGTGCCCCGTACAATGAGCAGTTCTTC,CASSAPYNEQFF
NA,NA,11,TRBJ1-2,TRBV20-1,TGCAGTGCCCCCGGACCTTATGGCTACACCTTC,CSAPGPYGYTF
NA,TRBD1,13,TRBJ1-1,TRBV28,TGTGCCAGCAGGGGACAGGGGAGGACTGAAGCTTTCTTT,CASRGQGRTEAFF
NA,NA,13,TRBJ1-2,TRBV19,TGTGCCAGTGGCAGGGACCACTCCTATGGCTACACCTTC,CASGRDHSYGYTF
NA,TRBD2,16,TRBJ2-3,TRBV10-3,TGTGCCATCAGTGAGTTGGCGGCGGGAGGGCCCGATACGCAGTATTTT,CAISELAAGGPDTQYF
NA,TRBD2,15,TRBJ2-3,TRBV7-6,TGTGCCAGCAGCAAGACAGCGGGAATCACAGATACGCAGTATTTT,CASSKTAGITDTQYF
NA,NA,9,TRBJ2-1,TRBV12-2,TGTGCAAGTCGCCCCCAGCAGTTCTTC,CASRPQQFF
NA,TRBD1,16,TRBJ2-2,TRBV9,TGTGCCAGCATCTTGACCCGGGACAGCAACACCGGGGAGCTGTTTTTT,CASILTRDSNTGELFF
NA,TRBD2,16,TRBJ2-2,TRBV7-3,TGTGCCAGCAGTTTTTCCTCGGGGGGTAACACCGGGGAGCTGTTTTTT,CASSFSSGGNTGELFF
NA,NA,14,TRBJ1-2,TRBV14,TGTGCCAGCAGCCAGGCAGGGCTCAACTATGGCTACACCTTC,CASSQAGLNYGYTF
NA,TRBD2,17,TRBJ2-7,TRBV4-2,TGTGCCAGCAGCCAAGGGCTAGCGGGAGTTCCCGCCTACGAGCAGTACTTC,CASSQGLAGVPAYEQYF
NA,TRBD1,16,TRBJ2-7,TRBV5-1,TGCGCCAGCAGCCCTTCCGGGACAGGGATCTCCTACGAGCAGTACTTC,CASSPSGTGISYEQYF
once,NA,14,TRBJ2-6,TRBV7-2,TGTGCCAGCAGCTTAAGCCCTGGGGCCAACGTCCTGACTTTC,CASSLSPGANVLTF
NA,NA,14,TRBJ2-5,TRBV2,TGTGCCAGCACCCCGAGCAGGGGCCAAGAGACCCAGTACTTC,CASTPSRGQETQYF
NA,NA,16,TRBJ1-3,TRBV2,TGTGCCAGCAGTGAAAAGGGGGTCTTCTCTGGAAACACCATATATTTT,CASSEKGVFSGNTIYF
NA,NA,16,TRBJ2-1,TRBV2,TGTGCCAGCAGTGGTTCCCTAGTAATCTCCCACAATGAGCAGTTCTTC,CASSGSLVISHNEQFF
NA,NA,14,TRBJ1-2,TRBV6-1,TGTGCCAGCAGTGAATTCAGGAAGAACTATGGCTACACCTTC,CASSEFRKNYGYTF
NA,TRBD1,16,TRBJ2-6,TRBV5-1,TGCGCCAGCGGACAGGGCCCAAGCTCTGGGGCCAACGTCCTGACTTTC,CASGQGPSSGANVLTF
NA,NA,16,TRBJ2-5,TRBV7-2,TGTGCCAGCAGCTTATCGGCATACGGGGCTCTAGAGACCCAGTACTTC,CASSLSAYGALETQYF
NA,NA,15,TRBJ2-7,TRBV5-1,TGCGCCAGCAGCGAGACAGGACTACGCTCCTACGAGCAGTACTTC,CASSETGLRSYEQYF
NA,NA,16,TRBJ2-5,TRBV2,TGTGCCAGCAGTAAAACCTATACAAATAGCGGAGAGACCCAGTACTTC,CASSKTYTNSGETQYF
NA,NA,15,TRBJ1-4,TRBV7-9,TGTGCCAGCAGCTTAATGGGCGGAGTGGATGAAAAACTGTTTTTT,CASSLMGGVDEKLFF
NA,NA,15,TRBJ2-2,TRBV7-9,TGTGCCAGCAGCTTCATACAGGGATATGCCGGGGAGCTGTTTTTT,CASSFIQGYAGELFF